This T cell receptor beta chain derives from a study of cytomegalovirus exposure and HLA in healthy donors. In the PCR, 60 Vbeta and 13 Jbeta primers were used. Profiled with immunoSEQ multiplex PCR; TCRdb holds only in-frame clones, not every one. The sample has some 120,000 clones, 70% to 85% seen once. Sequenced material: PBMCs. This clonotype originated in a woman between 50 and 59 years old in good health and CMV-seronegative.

The CDR3 loop is CASTVGGGNTEAFF. As DNA, the CDR3 is TGTGCCAGCACCGTAGGCGGGGGGAACACTGAAGCTTTCTTT. The rearrangement uses TRBV27 and TRBJ1-1; D is perhaps TRBD1 (5 bases). V shed 7 bases and J shed 1 base, with 13 bases lying between them. The germline V gene has CDR1 MNHEY and CDR2 SMNVEV (reference sequence). The CDR3 contains 14 residues.